The 22 T cell receptor beta chains below come from one sample, sequenced in a study of blood T cell repertoires in COVID-19. Produced via immunoSEQ multiplex PCR; TCRdb's table is partial and in-frame only. The sample includes about 200,000 clones, roughly four fifths seen only once; the top ten take around 11%. Specimen: PBMCs or T cells enriched from blood (not recorded which). These receptors were collected from a man aged 40-49 years who had recovered from COVID-19.

The rearrangement joins TRBV27 to TRBJ2-1; no definite D call. The V gene's germline CDR1 is MNHEY and CDR2 SMNVEV (reference sequence). The CDR3 covers 13 residues. V was pared by 6 bases and J by 4 bases, with 10 bases between. CDR3 in amino acids: CASSEIQYNEQFF. CDR3 nucleotide sequence: TGTGCCAGCAGCGAGATCCAATACAATGAGCAGTTCTTC.

The rearrangement links TRBV5-6 to TRBJ1-6; the match to TRBD1 covers 10 bases. CDR1 and CDR2 from the germline V gene are SGHDT and YYEEEE. V shed 6 bases and J 10 bases; nucleotides not matched to a gene: 10. The CDR3 totals 15 residues. This CDR3 reads CASNRGGTGDSPLHF. The CDR3 nucleotides read TGTGCCAGCAACAGGGGGGGGACAGGGGACTCACCCCTCCACTTT. Together with reference TRBV5-6 and TRBJ1-6, the CDR3 gives the full variable domain: DAGVTQSPTHLIKTRGQQVTLRCSPKSGHDTVSWYQQALGQGPQFIFQYYEEEERQRGNFPDRFSGHQFPNYSSELNVNALLLGDSALYLCASNRGGTGDSPLHFGNGTRLTVT.

The gene calls are TRBV7-2 and TRBJ2-5; the D gene is possibly TRBD1 (5 bases). The CDR3 is 14 residues long. Looked up from germline, CDR1 is SGHTA and CDR2 is FQGNSA. Trimming took off 5 bases at V and 5 bases at J, with 15 bases between the two ends. CDR3 sequence (DNA): TGTGCCAGCAGCGAACAAAGGGGCCAGGAGACCCAGTACTTC. This gives the protein CASSEQRGQETQYF. The full variable domain, in which reference TRBV7-2 and TRBJ2-5 provide the parts outside the CDR3, is GAGVSQSPSNKVTEKGKDVELRCDPISGHTALYWYRQSLGQGLEFLIYFQGNSAPDKSGLPSDRFSAERTGGSVSTLTIQRTQQEDSAVYLCASSEQRGQETQYFGPGTRLLVL.

The rearrangement joins TRBV30 to TRBJ2-5, with 9 bases identical to TRBD2. V lost 4 bases, J lost 5 bases, and 11 bases stayed unmatched. This CDR3 is 15 amino acids long. From germline, CDR1 is GTSNPN and CDR2 SVGIG (reference sequence). This CDR3 reads CAWNGLAGLWETQYF. CDR3 DNA: TGTGCCTGGAATGGGCTAGCGGGACTTTGGGAGACCCAGTACTTC.

Notes on this clone: At one end the junction does not follow the germline gene, possibly because of a read error. Other DNA sequences in the sample encode the same CDR3. The rearrangement uses TRBV4-1 and TRBJ2-1; D ambiguous. Germline lookup yields CDR1 MGHRA and CDR2 YSYEKL. The CDR3 consists of 17 residues. CDR3 region: CASSQGLRLARYNEQFF. The CDR3 coding sequence is TGCGCCAGCAGCCAAGGACTGAGATTGGCACGGTACAATGAGCAATTCTTC.

The V and J genes are TRBV7-2 and TRBJ2-7, with D perhaps TRBD2 (5 bases). Trimming removed 0 bases at V and 1 base at J, with 7 bases between. The CDR3 covers 14 residues. Looked up from germline, CDR1 is SGHTA and CDR2 is FQGNSA. The CDR3 here is CASSLARVSYEQYV. The CDR3 DNA is TGTGCCAGCAGCTTAGCGAGGGTTTCCTACGAGCAGTACGTC.

The chain links TRBV10-1 to TRBJ1-1; perhaps TRBD1 as D (5 bases). Looked up from germline, CDR1 is WNHNN and CDR2 is SYGVQD (reference sequence). Trimming left V 4 bases short and J 4 bases short, with 19 bases between. CDR3 length: 16 residues. The CDR3, as DNA: TGCGCCAGCAGTGCAGTCCCAGGGCAGTCTAGCACTGAAGCTTTCTTT. Amino acid sequence: CASSAVPGQSSTEAFF.

This clone appeared a few times. The V call is TRBV6-1, the J call TRBJ1-6; weak D call: TRBD1 (6 bases). CDR3 length: 18 residues. Trimming stripped 0 bases from V and 0 bases from J, with 12 bases between. Germline lookup yields CDR1 MNHNS and CDR2 SASEGT. This CDR3 reads CASSEATGQSSYNSPLHF. The CDR3 nucleotides read TGTGCCAGCAGTGAAGCCACAGGGCAAAGCTCCTATAATTCACCCCTCCACTTT.

This chain links TRBV7-2 with TRBJ1-2, with D possibly being TRBD1 (5 bases). This CDR3 has 14 residues. Trimming shortened V by 7 bases and J by 0 bases, and 12 bases separated the two germline ends. Germline V gene data show CDR1 as SGHTA and CDR2 as FQGNSA. Written as DNA, the CDR3 is TGTGCCAGCACCTCGCAGGGCGCTAACTATGGCTACACCTTC. The encoded protein is CASTSQGANYGYTF. Filled out from reference TRBV7-2 and TRBJ1-2, the complete variable domain reads GAGVSQSPSNKVTEKGKDVELRCDPISGHTALYWYRQSLGQGLEFLIYFQGNSAPDKSGLPSDRFSAERTGGSVSTLTIQRTQQEDSAVYLCASTSQGANYGYTFGSGTRLTVV.

This chain connects TRBV18 to TRBJ1-1; the D gene is possibly TRBD1 (6 bases). Germline CDR1 KGHSH, CDR2 LQKENI. The V end lost 3 bases, the J end lost 3 bases, and 14 bases lay between the germline ends. CDR3 size: 15 residues. The CDR3 sequence is CASSPSRGADTEAFF. In DNA form, the CDR3 reads TGTGCCAGCTCACCCTCTCGGGGGGCGGACACTGAAGCTTTCTTT. Full variable domain (missing parts from reference TRBV18 and TRBJ1-1): NAGVMQNPRHLVRRRGQEARLRCSPMKGHSHVYWYRQLPEEGLKFMVYLQKENIIDESGMPKERFSAEFPKEGPSILRIQQVVRGDSAAYFCASSPSRGADTEAFFGQGTRLTVV.

This sequence joins TRBV3-1 (or the pseudogene TRBV3-2) and TRBJ2-5; perhaps TRBD1 as D (5 bases). V dropped 4 bases and J dropped 2 bases, with 5 bases sitting between them. This CDR3 is built from 12 residues. Germline CDR1 and CDR2: LGHDT and YNNKEL (reference sequence). The CDR3 here is CASSRQQETQYF. The CDR3 DNA reads TGTGCCAGCAGCCGACAGCAAGAGACCCAGTACTTC.

The chain is built from TRBV19 and TRBJ2-3; 12 nucleotides line up with TRBD2. Germline V gene sequence: CDR1 LNHDA, CDR2 SQIVND (reference sequence). V shed 4 bases and J 1 base; nucleotides not matched to a gene: 12. This CDR3 contains 19 residues. CDR3 DNA: TGTGCCAGTAGTAGATGGCTAGCGGGAGGGGGAGTCGGCACAGATACGCAGTATTTT. Protein: CASSRWLAGGGVGTDTQYF.

V usage is TRBV3-1 (or the pseudogene TRBV3-2) and J usage is TRBJ2-5, with 9 bases lining up with TRBD2. Losses at the gene ends were 5 bases for V and 3 bases for J; bases not matched to a gene: 4. Germline loops: CDR1 LGHDT, CDR2 YNNKEL (reference sequence). The length of the CDR3 is 14 residues. The CDR3 region is CASSSIAGEETQYF. For the CDR3, the DNA is TGTGCCAGCAGCTCAATAGCGGGAGAAGAGACCCAGTACTTC.

V gene TRBV19 combines with J gene TRBJ2-3; 9 bases fit TRBD2. Trimming took 7 bases from V and 2 from J; bases not matched to a gene: 4. The germline CDR1 and CDR2 sequences are LNHDA and SQIVND (reference sequence). This CDR3 region has 14 residues. Written as DNA, the CDR3 is TGTGCCAGTACGGCTAGCGGGAACACAGATACGCAGTATTTT. Translation gives CASTASGNTDTQYF. Full variable domain (remainder filled in from reference TRBV19 and TRBJ2-3): DGGITQSPKYLFRKEGQNVTLSCEQNLNHDAMYWYRQDPGQGLRLIYYSQIVNDFQKGDIAEGYSVSREKKESFPLTVTSAQKNPTAFYLCASTASGNTDTQYFGPGTRLTVL.

The rearrangement links TRBV5-1 to TRBJ2-1; 9 bases map to TRBD2. V lost 3 bases and J lost 3; bases outside the gene matches: 4. Germline V gene sequence: CDR1 SGHRS, CDR2 YFSETQ. There are 15 residues in the CDR3. CDR3 residues: CASSWNSGGYNEQFF. CDR3 nucleotide sequence: TGCGCCAGCAGCTGGAATAGCGGGGGCTACAATGAGCAGTTCTTC.

The V and J genes are TRBV9 and TRBJ1-6; D gene ambiguous. CDR1 is SGDLS, CDR2 YYNGEE, per germline. Between the trimmed V and J ends, which lost 0 bases and 5 bases, there was a span of 9 bases. The CDR3 extends over 15 amino acids. CDR3 loop: CASSVENRHNSPLHF. CDR3 bases: TGTGCCAGCAGCGTAGAAAACAGACATAATTCACCCCTCCACTTT.

V gene TRBV28 combines with J gene TRBJ2-7; possibly TRBD2 for D (5 bases). Between the trimmed V and J ends, which lost 4 bases and 6 bases, there was a span of 10 bases. The CDR3 runs 12 residues. From germline, CDR1 is MDHEN and CDR2 SYDVKM. CDR3 in amino acids: CASSSLAGEQYF. The CDR3 region has the DNA TGTGCCAGCAGTTCTCTTGCGGGCGAGCAGTACTTC.

This chain connects TRBV24-1 to TRBJ1-1; 7 bases align to TRBD1. Per the germline V gene, CDR1 is KGHDR and CDR2 is SFDVKD. The CDR3 contains 16 residues. V lost 4 bases, J lost 4 bases, and 11 bases stayed unmatched. CDR3 in DNA: TGTGCCACCAGTGAATTCGAGGGGGCGCGCGTCACTGAAGCTTTCTTT. Translation gives CATSEFEGARVTEAFF.

The chain employs TRBV18 and TRBJ2-3, with D perhaps matching TRBD2 (5 bases). With 6 bases removed from V and 8 bases from J, the gap between germline ends came to 21 bases. In germline, CDR1 is KGHSH, CDR2 LQKENI. The CDR3 has 15 residues. The CDR3 DNA is TGTGCCAGCTCCTCCGAGGGCAGAGGACTCGGTACGCAGTATTTT. It yields the protein CASSSEGRGLGTQYF.

This clone was recorded only once. The rearrangement joins TRBV5-1 to TRBJ1-1; TRBD1 matches at 8 bases. From germline, CDR1 is SGHRS and CDR2 YFSETQ. J was trimmed by 10 bases and V by 0 bases; bases with no gene match: 5. The CDR3 contains 13 residues. The CDR3 spells CASSLEDRGVAFF. CDR3 DNA: TGCGCCAGCAGCTTGGAAGACAGGGGCGTAGCTTTCTTT.

This clone was found a few times. The chain carries TRBV7-2 and TRBJ1-5, with 11 bases identical to TRBD1. This CDR3 has 15 residues. V dropped 5 bases and J dropped 10; count of bases not matched to a gene: 10. Germline V gene data show CDR1 as SGHTA and CDR2 as FQGNSA. The CDR3 region has the DNA TGTGCCAGCAGCGGGTCCGGGACAGGGGGTTTCCCCCAGCATTTT. Translating it yields CASSGSGTGGFPQHF.

This chain joins TRBV4-2 and TRBJ1-4, with 7 bases aligning to TRBD1. CDR3 size: 14 residues. Germline V gene lookup returns CDR1 LGHNA and CDR2 YNFKEQ. V dropped 5 bases and J dropped 6; count of bases not matched to a gene: 6. The CDR3 sequence is CASSAGQEDEKLFF. The CDR3 DNA reads TGTGCCAGCAGCGCCGGACAGGAGGATGAAAAACTGTTTTTT.